This T cell receptor (beta chain) was documented in a study of blood T cell repertoires in COVID-19. CDR3 size: 12 residues. Trimming shortened V by 6 bases and J by 4 bases, and 9 bases separated the two germline ends. CDR1 is WNHNN, CDR2 SYGVQD, per germline (reference sequence). Here immunoSEQ multiplex PCR was the method, and the copy in TCRdb shows in-frame clones only, minus some. The data hold about 370,000 clones, with roughly 90% observed a single time. This clone was counted between two and nine times. The gene calls are TRBV10-1 and TRBJ1-1; no reliable D call. The receptor was derived from a woman aged 25 to 45 who had recovered from COVID-19. The material sequenced was PBMCs or T cells enriched from blood (not recorded which). For the CDR3, the DNA is TGCGCCAGCAGGGGCGCCGGCACTGAAGCTTTCTTT. Translated: CASRGAGTEAFF.